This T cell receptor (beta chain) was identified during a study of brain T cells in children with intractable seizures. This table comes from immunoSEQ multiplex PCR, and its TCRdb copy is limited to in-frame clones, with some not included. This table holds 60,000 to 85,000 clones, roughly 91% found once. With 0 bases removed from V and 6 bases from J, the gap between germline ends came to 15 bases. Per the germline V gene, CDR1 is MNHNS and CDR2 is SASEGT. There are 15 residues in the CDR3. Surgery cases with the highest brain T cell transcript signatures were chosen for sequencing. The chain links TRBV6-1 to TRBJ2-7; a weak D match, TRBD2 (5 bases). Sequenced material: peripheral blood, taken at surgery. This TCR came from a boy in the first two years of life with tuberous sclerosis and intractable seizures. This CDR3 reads CASSEATEGPAEQYF. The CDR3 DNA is TGTGCCAGCAGTGAAGCGACTGAGGGCCCGGCCGAGCAGTACTTC.